Below are 7 T cell receptor beta chains sequenced from a single sample in a study of cytomegalovirus exposure and HLA in healthy donors. TCRdb keeps only in-frame clones here, not all; method: immunoSEQ multiplex PCR. The table has around 190,000 clones, about 89% seen once. Sequencing used PBMCs. Every receptor here comes from a man younger than 40 in good health and CMV-seropositive.

Comments on this clone: One end of the junction fails to match germline, which may point to a read error. The rearrangement uses TRBV5-1 and TRBJ2-5, with no clear D. The CDR3 runs to 14 residues. CDR1 SGHRS and CDR2 YFSETQ come from the germline V gene. The CDR3 spells CASTLDGHQETQYF. CDR3 bases: TGCGCCAGCACCTTGGACGGGCACCAAGAGACCCAGTACTTC.

The chain joins TRBV7-3 to TRBJ2-7; perhaps TRBD1 as D (6 bases). V was clipped by 2 bases and J by 4 bases, with 9 bases between them. Germline V lookup: CDR1 SGHTA, CDR2 FQGTGA. CDR3 length: 13 amino acids. CDR3 loop: CASSLSTGYEQYF. For the CDR3, the DNA is TGTGCCAGCAGCTTATCCACAGGGTACGAGCAGTACTTC.

In its sample, this clone was seen once. The genes are TRBV7-6 and TRBJ2-7; D is perhaps TRBD1 (5 bases). The germline V gene encodes CDR1 SGHVS and CDR2 FNYEAQ. The CDR3 is made up of 13 amino acids. Between the trimmed V and J ends, which lost 4 bases and 7 bases, there was a span of 14 bases. CDR3 bases: TGTGCCAGCAGCTCGGACATGGCCAGGGAGCAGTACTTC. Its translation: CASSSDMAREQYF.

The rearrangement links TRBV5-6 to TRBJ1-5; D is uncertain. This CDR3 comprises 15 residues. The germline CDR1 and CDR2 sequences are SGHDT and YYEEEE. Trimming cost V 0 bases and J 3 bases, with 10 bases left between them. CDR3 bases: TGTGCCAGCAGCTTGGGGTATTCTCTCAATCAGCCCCAGCATTTT. It encodes CASSLGYSLNQPQHF.

V gene TRBV11-2 combines with J gene TRBJ2-6, with a tentative D call TRBD1 (6 bases). The germline CDR1 and CDR2 sequences are SGHAT and FQNNGV. The CDR3 runs 18 residues. Trimming left V 1 base short and J 1 base short, with 14 bases between. CDR3 DNA: TGTGCCAGCAGCTTAGCCCCAGCAGGGGTTTCTGGGGCCAACGTCCTGACTTTC. Its protein is CASSLAPAGVSGANVLTF.

The chain employs TRBV5-1 and TRBJ2-7; 9 nucleotides align to TRBD1. The junction had 7 bases not matched to a gene; V was cut back by 0 bases and J by 3 bases. This CDR3 contains 16 residues. Germline CDR1 and CDR2: SGHRS and YFSETQ. CDR3 nucleotides: TGCGCCAGCAGCTTGGAGAGTATGGACAGGGGCTACGAGCAGTACTTC. It specifies CASSLESMDRGYEQYF.

V and J are TRBV27 and TRBJ2-5, with 11 bases fitting TRBD2. The germline V gene encodes CDR1 MNHEY and CDR2 SMNVEV (reference sequence). This CDR3 region has 16 residues. V shed 2 bases, J shed 1 base, and the junction held 3 bases outside the gene matches. CDR3 amino acids: CASSLGLAGGQETQYF. CDR3 DNA sequence: TGTGCCAGCAGTTTAGGGCTAGCGGGAGGCCAAGAGACCCAGTACTTC.